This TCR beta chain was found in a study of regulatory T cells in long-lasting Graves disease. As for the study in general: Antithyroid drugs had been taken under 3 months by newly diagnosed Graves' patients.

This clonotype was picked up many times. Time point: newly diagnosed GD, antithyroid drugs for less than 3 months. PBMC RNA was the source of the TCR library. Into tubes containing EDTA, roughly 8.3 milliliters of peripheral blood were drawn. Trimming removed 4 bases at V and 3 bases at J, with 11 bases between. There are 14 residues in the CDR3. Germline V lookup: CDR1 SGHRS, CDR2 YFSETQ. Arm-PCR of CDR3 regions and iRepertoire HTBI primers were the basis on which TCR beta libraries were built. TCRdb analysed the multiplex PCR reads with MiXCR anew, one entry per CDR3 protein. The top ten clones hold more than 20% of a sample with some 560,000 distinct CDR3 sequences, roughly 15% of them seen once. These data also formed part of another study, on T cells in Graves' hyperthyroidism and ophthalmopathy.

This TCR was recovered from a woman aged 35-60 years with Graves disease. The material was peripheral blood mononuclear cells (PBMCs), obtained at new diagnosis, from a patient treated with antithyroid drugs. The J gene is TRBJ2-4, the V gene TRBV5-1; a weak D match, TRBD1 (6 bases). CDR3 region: CASSPGQNKNIQYF. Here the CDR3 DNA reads TGCGCCAGCAGCCCCGGACAGAACAAAAACATTCAGTACTTC. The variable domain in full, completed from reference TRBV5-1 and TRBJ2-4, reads KAGVTQTPRYLIKTRGQQVTLSCSPISGHRSVSWYQQTPGQGLQFLFEYFSETQRNKGNFPGRFSGRQFSNSRSEMNVSTLELGDSALYLCASSPGQNKNIQYFGAGTRLSVL.